This TCR beta chain was sequenced in a study of cytomegalovirus exposure and HLA in healthy donors (dated by TCRdb to between 2016 and 2019). Study-level background: An earlier analysis of 550 to 700 of the donors reported about 250 Gb of sequence data and around 120 million unique TCR beta sequences from 190 million or so T cells. An early release covering some 640 HLA-typed donors comprised roughly 300 gigabases of sequencing data and about 90 million unique TCR sequences. Of the roughly 410 genotyped donors, 80% to 90% were placed in the genetic ancestry cluster associated with self-reported Caucasian donors. The aim of the study was to test whether cataloging public T cell receptors could identify signatures of past pathogen exposure. The study used immunosequencing to profile the T cell repertoires of approximately 640 subjects and linked those repertoires to cytomegalovirus serostatus. Along with the approximately 600-subject first cohort, a separate validation cohort of over a hundred different subjects was used. To predict cytomegalovirus infection status, the study brought together high-throughput TCR immunosequencing, statistical association of individual TCRs with disease status, and machine learning. In a later analysis, previously published TCR beta repertoires from 666 donors were re-analyzed and high-resolution HLA genotyping was added so that TCR occurrence patterns could be studied. The later analysis used no new phenotypic data to find candidate immune exposures, relying instead on TCR beta sequences and their occurrence across donors. To decide whether each TCR beta V gene segment behaved as functional or pseudogenic, an earlier analysis of some 570 of the donors relied on high-throughput TCR beta sequencing. Donor age, sex, ethnicity and CMV serostatus were compiled alongside the repertoire data. A later genetic analysis used genome-wide SNP genotypes for about 65% of the 666 donors, treating that subset as a discovery cohort. All discovery cohort repertoires had been generated on a single sequencing platform. HLA typing covered class I and class II loci at four-digit resolution. The number of donors typed differed by locus, with roughly 629-640 for A, B, C, DRB1 and DQB1, around 520 for DQA1, 600 to 610 for DPA1, and 450 to 480 for DPB1. Four to six DR-DQ haplotypes were handled as single units for association and clustering, since linkage in the cohort was strong. Among about 360 genotyped donors of the cohort, an average of approximately 230,000 unique TCR beta nucleotide sequences were sequenced per donor, roughly 20% of them non-productive.

Broader findings and caveats from the paper: A later analysis found that most CMV-associated TCR beta chains appeared HLA-restricted, with HLA associations seemingly driven largely by CMV exposure. In this cohort, only TCR beta chains were sequenced, and detectable features were limited by the absence of alpha or paired-chain data. A group of highly shared sequence variants was considered likely to be a technical artifact of the sequencing pipeline. Linkage disequilibrium might explain the correlated functional status among segregating V segments, but an unknown experimental factor could not be ruled out. In vitro tests confirmed that three of the cytomegalovirus-associated TCR beta chains recognize cytomegalovirus antigens. In a later analysis, TCR association rates were found to vary across HLA loci, with the most associated TCRs seen for DRB1 alleles and the fewest for HLA-C alleles. Compared with equally common non-associated chains, HLA-associated TCR beta chains in a later analysis were more clonally expanded and had lower generation probabilities. CMV serostatus was the only immune exposure information available for the cohort. Most TCR sequences were seen in very few donors, while some public TCRs were found in many individuals. HLA typing was unavailable for some donors at each locus, so association tests used only the typed subset. A total of roughly 160 TCR beta chains were listed by the study as associated with cytomegalovirus. A further reported finding was that TCR beta sequences accurately predicted the HLA-A and HLA-B alleles for most subjects in the first cohort. Some IMGT-functional V segments, including TRBV6-2 and TRBV6-3, could not be told apart with the 87-base-pair reads, so those segments were excluded. Cytomegalovirus status was reported to be diagnosed by the classifier with high specificity and sensitivity in both the original and validation cohorts. At a false discovery rate of 0.05, a later analysis linked under 20,000 TCR beta sequences to specific HLA alleles. When HLA alleles, especially DR and DQ, strongly co-occurred, TCR associations were difficult to assign to individual alleles. According to the authors, the approach could potentially be generalized to other disease states and immunological phenotypes. An association between a missense DCLRE1C variant and V-gene and J-gene trimming of TCR beta chains was found in a later genetic analysis and replicated in an independent cohort. In a later genetic analysis, fewer N-insertions in productive TCRs were reported among donors in an Asian-associated ancestry cluster than the 666-donor mean. According to a later analysis, parvovirus B19, influenza, CMV and Epstein-Barr virus appeared linked to several top co-occurrence clusters. An earlier analysis of approximately 540 of the donors showed that most TCR beta V segments appeared in productive rearrangements either about 87% or about 30% of the time, which broadly matched IMGT annotations. Sequencing depth was assumed to be roughly uniform across donors in the presence/absence analyses, though that assumption may not hold. Because counts were too low, more than 15 rarely observed V segments, including chromosome 9 orphons, were left out of the earlier analysis of several hundred of the donors.

The CDR3 covers 11 residues, taking in both the cysteine and the phenylalanine. Only the CDR3 part of the read is kept: 33 bases, read in frame from the first base. CDR1 MNHEY and CDR2 SMNVEV were looked up in the germline V gene (reference sequence). The cohort comprised more than 550 healthy bone marrow donors. At the time of sampling, every cohort member was nominally healthy, though immune exposures that went unrecorded were likely present. The donor was CMV seropositive and was included in the group of 289 seropositive cohort members. A peripheral blood sample was provided by each donor, and peripheral blood mononuclear cells were used for TCR beta sequencing. Genomic DNA extraction from the blood cell samples was performed with the Qiagen DNeasy Blood Extraction Kit. Notes on this clone: No antigen is known for it. A junction boundary mismatches the germline segment, possibly from a read error.

The receptor library was made with the immunoSEQ multiplex PCR assay. The multiplex PCR relied on a mix of 60 forward primers for TCR Vbeta segments and 13 reverse primers for TCR Jbeta segments. Amplification of the CDR3 region of rearranged TCR beta genes was performed with a multiplex PCR assay on genomic DNA. The Illumina HiSeq System was used to sequence the amplified TCR beta libraries as 87-base-pair reads. The authors processed their data as follows. Across the 700 or so repertoires, a later analysis counted approximately 75 million unique TCR beta chains, 9.5 million to 12 million of which were shared by at least two donors. Raw reads were error-corrected and collapsed into unique sequences with a nearest-neighbor algorithm that merged closely related sequences to remove PCR and sequencing errors. CDR3 sequences were aligned to IMGT reference sequences to assign V, D and J gene segments. For a sequence to be retained, a match of at least six nucleotides was required to both a V gene segment and a J gene segment. Rearrangements were called productive when the CDR3 lacked stop codons and stayed in frame with V and J; all others were non-productive. Following IMGT convention, CDR3 was defined as the stretch from the second conserved V-encoded cysteine up to the conserved J-encoded phenylalanine. The earlier analysis of fewer than 750 of the donors excluded sequences that lacked an unambiguous match to a single V gene segment. An earlier analysis of a few hundred of the donors called V segments functional above 56.7% productive rearrangements and segregating when the between-donor standard deviation exceeded 5%. A statistical classification framework was built to diagnose cytomegalovirus status from the catalog of TCR beta chain sequences. In a later analysis, V and J genes were assigned by comparing TCR nucleotide sequences against IMGT/GENE-DB human TR gene sequences. Using the TCRdist pipeline, a later analysis assigned CDR3 sequences along with most-parsimonious VDJ recombination scenarios. A later analysis defined each TCR beta chain by its CDR3 amino acid sequence plus V-gene family, and excluded reads lacking a unique V-gene family. To address suspected cross-contamination and a sequencing artifact, a later analysis removed approximately 600 highly shared, low-generation-probability nucleotide sequences. For each public chain, a later analysis derived a clonal expansion index from normalized ranks of inferred template counts within each repertoire. In a later analysis, generation probabilities were computed with a VDJ recombination model fitted to out-of-frame rearrangements, and the resulting probabilities were checked against IGoR. Hypergeometric tests were used in a later analysis to score TCR-TCR, TCR-HLA and TCR-CMV co-occurrence, with a repertoire-size bias correction applied to the TCR pairs. To estimate false discovery rates, a later analysis permuted the HLA or CMV assignments 20 times. In a later analysis, co-occurring TCRs were grouped with DBSCAN, and TCRdist sequence similarity was added when clustering was performed within HLA-allele-positive subsets. For co-occurrence clustering, repertoires with fewer than 30,000 or more than 120,000 public chains were excluded, along with five repertoires with anomalous nucleotide sharing. Drawn from immuneACCESS, this table holds only the in-frame rearrangements with V and J called that TCRdb kept. Clones are partly lost; checked studies trace under half to an unresolved V gene and leave the rest unexplained. The V and J calls and clone size were taken over from that table, and D and trimming were inferred from the DNA. The sample yields about 180,000 clones; roughly 81% were counted once. The ten largest clones add up to over 4.5% of the sample.

The V gene is TRBV27 and the J gene is TRBJ1-5; the D gene is possibly TRBD1, with 6 bases matching. The clonotype originates from a woman aged 18-29 years in good health and CMV-seropositive. Sample: PBMCs. The CDR3 corresponds to CGRGGNQPQHF. The nucleotide sequence reads TGCGGCAGGGGTGGCAATCAGCCCCAGCATTTT.